One and the same sample provided the 29 T cell receptor beta chains below, sequenced in a study of radiotherapy plus CTLA-4 blockade in lung cancer. The assay was immunoSEQ multiplex PCR, and TCRdb's table has in-frame clones only and misses some. This sample carries around 82,000 clones, 70% to 90% of them seen once, and the ten largest clones take roughly a sixth. The sequenced sample was peripheral blood, obtained from a patient treated with radiotherapy plus ipilimumab. The source is a human donor with non-small cell lung cancer that progressed on radiotherapy plus ipilimumab.

This clone was observed a few times. The genes are TRBV7-9 and TRBJ1-4; possible D gene TRBD1, 5 bases. V was trimmed by 5 bases and J by 8 bases, leaving 15 bases between them. CDR1 SEHNR and CDR2 FQNEAQ come from the germline V gene (reference sequence). The CDR3 totals 14 residues. The CDR3 DNA reads TGTGCCAGCAGCGAAGGGACCTTCAACGAAAAACTGTTTTTT. Translation: CASSEGTFNEKLFF.

The gene calls are TRBV5-6 and TRBJ2-5, with 9 bases fitting TRBD1. The J call is uncertain, as TRBJ2-7 better fits the DNA end. This CDR3 comprises 15 residues. The V gene's germline CDR1 is SGHDT and CDR2 YYEEEE. Written as DNA, the CDR3 is TGTGCCAGCAGCTTGGGGGACAGGGTCTCCTACGAGCAGTACTTC. Translating gives CASSLGDRVSYEQYF.

The genes are TRBV27 and TRBJ2-7, with D maybe TRBD2 (5 bases). The CDR3 is 13 residues long. The V end was cut by 8 bases, the J end by 5 bases, with 16 bases between. Germline CDR1 reads MNHEY; CDR2 reads SMNVEV (reference sequence). The DNA of the CDR3 is TGTGCCAGCTGCTTATTGTTCGGGGACGAGCAGTACTTC. As protein: CASCLLFGDEQYF.

This chain links TRBV29-1 with TRBJ2-5, with a weak D call TRBD1 (5 bases). Germline V gene lookup returns CDR1 SQVTM and CDR2 ANQGSEA. The CDR3 loop spans 13 amino acids. V gave up 7 bases and J gave up 3 bases, with 15 bases separating them. This chain's CDR3 is CSGKRTLKETQYF. Here the CDR3 DNA reads TGCAGCGGGAAGAGGACACTAAAAGAGACCCAGTACTTC.

The V gene is TRBV7-2, the J gene TRBJ1-2; D ambiguous. From germline, CDR1 is SGHTA and CDR2 FQGNSA. Trimming took off 1 base at V and 8 bases at J, with 11 bases between the two ends. This CDR3 has 13 amino acids. CDR3 residues: CASSLGGVEGYTF. CDR3 sequence (DNA): TGTGCCAGCAGCTTAGGAGGAGTGGAGGGCTACACCTTC.

The chain carries TRBV2 and TRBJ2-7; D remains unclear. Trimming removed 4 bases at V and 2 bases at J, with 12 bases between. CDR3 length: 14 amino acids. Germline assignment: CDR1 SNHLY and CDR2 FYNNEI. As DNA, the CDR3 is TGTGCCAGCAGTGTTTCTACGCCTACCTACGAGCAGTACTTC. Its translation is CASSVSTPTYEQYF.

The V gene is TRBV6-5, the J gene TRBJ1-6; D is unresolved. Germline CDR1 and CDR2: MNHEY and SVGAGI. There are 16 residues in the CDR3. Trimming removed 0 bases at V and 0 bases at J, with 6 bases between. CDR3 DNA: TGTGCCAGCAGTTACTCGACCCGCTCCTATAATTCACCCCTCCACTTT. Translated, it gives CASSYSTRSYNSPLHF.

This rearrangement joins TRBV5-4 to TRBJ1-1; D not resolved. The CDR3 runs 12 residues. Trimming pared 0 bases from V and 6 bases from J, leaving 6 bases between. Germline values: CDR1 SGHNT, CDR2 YYREEE (reference sequence). The CDR3 bases are TGTGCCAGCAGCTTGGGTAGCGCTGAAGCTTTCTTT. This encodes CASSLGSAEAFF. Supplemented by reference TRBV5-4 and TRBJ1-1, the full variable domain reads ETGVTQSPTHLIKTRGQQVTLRCSSQSGHNTVSWYQQALGQGPQFIFQYYREEENGRGNFPPRFSGLQFPNYSSELNVNALELDDSALYLCASSLGSAEAFFGQGTRLTVV.

This clone is a singleton in its sample. V usage is TRBV7-3 and J usage is TRBJ1-1; maybe TRBD1 (6 bases). The CDR3 covers 14 residues. The ends were cut back, 5 bases at V and 3 bases at J, with 13 bases in the middle. From germline, CDR1 is SGHTA and CDR2 FQGTGA. CDR3 residues: CASSQISGDTEAFF. As DNA, the CDR3 is TGTGCCAGCAGCCAAATCTCAGGGGACACTGAAGCTTTCTTT.

The J gene is TRBJ1-1, the V gene TRBV29-1; D remains ambiguous. Looked up from germline, CDR1 is SQVTM and CDR2 is ANQGSEA. The CDR3 runs 11 residues. The ends were cut back, 6 bases at V and 4 bases at J, with 9 bases in the middle. CDR3 nucleotide sequence: TGCAGCGTGAGAGCCACCACTGAAGCTTTCTTT. It yields the protein CSVRATTEAFF.

This chain joins TRBV7-2 and TRBJ2-7, with TRBD2 identical over 8 bases. Per germline, CDR1 SGHTA and CDR2 FQGNSA. The CDR3 contains 15 residues. J lost 2 bases, V lost 1 base, and 4 bases had no gene match. The chain's CDR3 is CASSLGSGSTYEQYF. CDR3 DNA: TGTGCCAGCAGCTTAGGGAGCGGGAGTACCTACGAGCAGTACTTC. Supplemented by reference TRBV7-2 and TRBJ2-7, the full variable domain reads GAGVSQSPSNKVTEKGKDVELRCDPISGHTALYWYRQSLGQGLEFLIYFQGNSAPDKSGLPSDRFSAERTGGSVSTLTIQRTQQEDSAVYLCASSLGSGSTYEQYFGPGTRLTVT.

The chain uses TRBV7-9 and TRBJ1-4, with 9 nucleotides matching TRBD1. The V gene's germline CDR1 is SEHNR and CDR2 FQNEAQ (reference sequence). The CDR3 has 16 amino acids. The V and J ends lost 0 bases and 8 bases, in that order; junction bases with no gene match: 7. CDR3 nucleotide sequence: TGTGCCAGCAGCTTAGCGCCGGGACAGGGTTTGGAAAAACTGTTTTTT. This gives the protein CASSLAPGQGLEKLFF.

V gene TRBV9 combines with J gene TRBJ1-1; no reliable D call. V shed 2 bases and J shed 8 bases, with 13 bases lying between them. The germline gives CDR1 SGDLS, CDR2 YYNGEE. This CDR3 has 13 residues. The CDR3, as DNA: TGTGCCAGCAGCGTGGGTGCGGACCGAGAAGCTTTCTTT. It specifies CASSVGADREAFF.

This rearrangement joins TRBV6-5 to TRBJ1-5, with D perhaps matching TRBD1 (6 bases). V gave up 8 bases and J gave up 4 bases, with 12 bases separating them. There are 13 residues in the CDR3. Germline CDR1 and CDR2: MNHEY and SVGAGI. The DNA for the CDR3 is TGTGCCAGCTCGGGACAACAAAATCAGCCCCAGCATTTT. The encoded protein is CASSGQQNQPQHF.

The chain joins TRBV15 to TRBJ2-7; D is possibly TRBD1 (6 bases). Between the trimmed V and J ends, which lost 2 bases and 7 bases, there was a span of 15 bases. This CDR3 has 14 amino acids. Germline V gives CDR1 LNHNV, CDR2 YYDKDF (reference sequence). The chain's CDR3 is CATSRPLQGREQYF. The CDR3 nucleotides read TGTGCCACCAGCAGACCCCTACAGGGAAGGGAGCAGTACTTC.

The chain recombines TRBV5-1 with TRBJ2-7, with unresolved D. This CDR3 comprises 13 residues. The ends were cut back, 5 bases at V and 2 bases at J, with 11 bases in the middle. CDR1 is SGHRS and CDR2 is YFSETQ in the germline V gene. CDR3 residues: CASRPSVAYEQYF. CDR3 DNA: TGCGCCAGCAGGCCCTCGGTCGCCTACGAGCAGTACTTC.

The chain is built from TRBV5-1 and TRBJ2-7; 7 bases map to TRBD1. The CDR3 is 14 residues long. The V gene end was trimmed by 4 bases and the J gene end by 5 bases; junction bases not matched to a gene: 9. Germline V lookup: CDR1 SGHRS, CDR2 YFSETQ. CDR3 coding DNA: TGCGCCAGCAGCCCAGACAGGGAATGGGACGAGCAGTACTTC. This sequence encodes CASSPDREWDEQYF.

The chain employs TRBV11-2 and TRBJ1-1, with 8 bases matching TRBD1. The V gene's germline CDR1 is SGHAT and CDR2 FQNNGV. The CDR3 is 13 amino acids. V trimming: 6 bases; J trimming: 7 bases; junction bases outside the gene matches: 7. CDR3 in DNA: TGTGCCAGCAGTCGACAGGGGATCGGTGAAGCTTTCTTT. Amino acids: CASSRQGIGEAFF.

This clone came up once. The chain has TRBV5-8 and TRBJ1-4; D remains unclear. CDR1 SGHTS and CDR2 YDEGEE come from the germline V gene. Trimming shortened V by 2 bases and J by 3 bases, and 14 bases separated the two germline ends. The CDR3 has 16 amino acids. CDR3 in amino acids: CASSFRVGSANEKLFF. The CDR3 nucleotides are TGTGCCAGCAGCTTCAGAGTCGGGTCGGCTAATGAAAAACTGTTTTTT.

This clone was detected only a few times. This rearrangement joins TRBV21-1 to TRBJ2-7; TRBD1 is taken as the D call from the table, unchecked against the DNA. TRBV21-1 is a recognized pseudogene. This CDR3 region has 15 residues. The CDR3, as DNA: TGTGCCAGCAGCAAAGAGGACAAAAACTCCTACGAGCAGTACTTC. Translating gives CASSKEDKNSYEQYF.

The chain couples TRBV5-8 to TRBJ1-2, with a possible D match to TRBD1 (5 bases). The CDR3 runs to 15 residues. Germline lookup yields CDR1 SGHTS and CDR2 YDEGEE. Trimming pared 5 bases from V and 2 bases from J, leaving 16 bases between. CDR3 amino acids: CASSHNQGKNYGYTF. DNA for the CDR3: TGTGCCAGCAGTCACAACCAGGGAAAGAACTATGGCTACACCTTC.

The chain combines TRBV10-3 with TRBJ2-1, with 8 bases aligning to TRBD1. The germline V gene has CDR1 ENHRY and CDR2 SYGVKD. The J segment lost 0 bases and the V segment lost 6 bases, leaving 4 bases of the junction unmatched. The CDR3 has 15 amino acids. The CDR3 loop reads CAIRGTGGSYNEQFF. CDR3 sequence (DNA): TGTGCCATCAGAGGGACAGGAGGCTCCTACAATGAGCAGTTCTTC.

The chain links TRBV2 to TRBJ2-3; tentative D call: TRBD2 (7 bases). V was trimmed by 10 bases and J by 3 bases, leaving 14 bases between them. This CDR3 region has 13 residues. Germline V gives CDR1 SNHLY, CDR2 FYNNEI. As DNA, the CDR3 is TGTGCCACCTCAGGGAGGGGGACAGATACGCAGTATTTT. Residues: CATSGRGTDTQYF.

The chain uses TRBV25-1 and TRBJ2-3, with TRBD1 matching over 11 bases. The V gene end was trimmed by 8 bases and the J gene end by 3 bases; junction bases not matched to a gene: 16. This CDR3 region has 18 residues. The germline V gene encodes CDR1 MGHDK and CDR2 SYGVNS. The CDR3 protein is CASETNPGTGGSTDTQYF. As DNA, the CDR3 is TGTGCCAGCGAGACAAACCCCGGGACAGGGGGTTCAACAGATACGCAGTATTTT.

This chain joins TRBV27 and TRBJ1-2; no clear D gene. Germline loops: CDR1 MNHEY, CDR2 SMNVEV (reference sequence). The CDR3 loop spans 13 amino acids. V shed 7 bases and J shed 4 bases, with 13 bases lying between them. The CDR3 bases are TGTGCCAGCACCTCCATCGCAGCCTATGGCTACACCTTC. Translated: CASTSIAAYGYTF.

The gene calls are TRBV27 and TRBJ1-2; tentatively, D is TRBD1 (5 bases). V was trimmed by 4 bases and J by 3 bases, leaving 9 bases between them. CDR1 is MNHEY, CDR2 SMNVEV, per germline (reference sequence). The CDR3 is made up of 13 amino acids. Here the CDR3 DNA reads TGTGCCAGCAGTTGGGGGGTAGACTATGGCTACACCTTC. This gives the protein CASSWGVDYGYTF.

The V gene is TRBV7-8, the J gene TRBJ2-7; D not certain. Germline CDR1 is SGHVS and CDR2 is FQNEAQ. The CDR3 loop spans 15 amino acids. V lost 5 bases and J 4 bases, leaving 18 bases between the germline ends. In DNA form, the CDR3 reads TGTGCCAGCAGCCGCAAGACGACTGGAAGTTACGAGCAGTACTTC. Amino acids: CASSRKTTGSYEQYF.

The chain links TRBV5-1 to TRBJ2-7; D is ambiguous. The CDR3 sequence is 15 residues long. Trimming stripped 4 bases from V and 3 bases from J, with 17 bases between. Germline V gene data show CDR1 as SGHRS and CDR2 as YFSETQ. The CDR3 bases are TGCGCCAGCAGCACCCAGGAAGGGCAGATCTACGAGCAGTACTTC. Protein product: CASSTQEGQIYEQYF.

V gene TRBV5-8 combines with J gene TRBJ2-5, with a weak D call TRBD2 (6 bases). This CDR3 spans 15 amino acids. The V gene lost 4 bases and the J gene lost 5 bases, with 18 bases spanning the gap. The germline V gene has CDR1 SGHTS and CDR2 YDEGEE. CDR3 in amino acids: CASSPRLAAGETQYF. The CDR3 bases are TGTGCCAGCAGCCCCCGACTGGCCGCGGGGGAGACCCAGTACTTC.